These 30 T cell receptor beta chains were all obtained from the same sample, sequenced in a study of T-cell memory formation after mild COVID-19. TCRdb recomputed calls from the 5' RACE reads with MiXCR, one row per CDR3 protein. The data contain 150,000 to 200,000 distinct CDR3 sequences, 13% of them singletons. Sequenced sample: PBMCs or a T cell subset sorted from them (not recorded which). The receptors here all came from a man in his late teens or twenties who had mild COVID-19 (a few samples of this study predate the infection). Cell type and time point are not known.

This clonotype was observed a few times. The chain links TRBV4-2 to TRBJ1-2; D is perhaps TRBD1 (6 bases). The germline V and J ends were trimmed by 0 bases and 8 bases, with 13 bases remaining between them. The length of the CDR3 is 14 residues. Looked up from germline, CDR1 is LGHNA and CDR2 is YNFKEQ. The CDR3 sequence: CASSQEGGGRGYTF. In DNA form, the CDR3 reads TGTGCCAGCAGCCAAGAGGGAGGGGGAAGAGGCTACACCTTC.

The chain recombines TRBV5-5 with TRBJ1-1; D remains ambiguous. The CDR3 sequence is 13 residues long. V lost 0 bases and J 1 base, leaving 4 bases between the germline ends. In germline, CDR1 is SGHKS, CDR2 YYEKEE (reference sequence). CDR3 coding DNA: TGTGCCAGCAGCTTGGACTGGAACACTGAAGCTTTCTTT. This sequence encodes CASSLDWNTEAFF.

This chain links TRBV9 with TRBJ2-1, with a possible D match to TRBD1 (6 bases). The germline CDR1 and CDR2 sequences are SGDLS and YYNGEE. This CDR3 contains 14 residues. Trimming took off 4 bases at V and 6 bases at J, with 14 bases between the two ends. In nucleotides, the CDR3 is TGTGCCAGCAGCCCCCTGGGGGCTCTCAATGAGCAGTTCTTC. Its translation: CASSPLGALNEQFF.

The J gene is TRBJ1-3, the V gene TRBV4-1; D may be TRBD1 (6 bases). Germline V CDR1 and CDR2: MGHRA, YSYEKL. The V gene lost 0 bases and the J gene lost 2 bases, with 11 bases spanning the gap. CDR3 size: 16 residues. The chain's CDR3 is CASSQDEPGAGNTIYF. In DNA, the CDR3 is TGCGCCAGCAGCCAAGATGAGCCAGGGGCTGGAAACACCATATATTTT.

The rearrangement links TRBV11-2 to TRBJ1-2; no clear D gene. Germline CDR1 SGHAT, CDR2 FQNNGV. CDR3 length equals 15 residues. Deletions cut 4 bases from V and 2 bases from J, with 14 bases between. CDR3 sequence reads: CASSSLRAPNYGYTF. The CDR3 nucleotides are TGTGCCAGCAGCTCCTTGAGGGCCCCCAACTATGGCTACACCTTC.

This clonotype came up a few times. The genes are TRBV20-1 and TRBJ1-1; tentative D call: TRBD1 (6 bases). The CDR3 extends over 13 amino acids. In germline, CDR1 is DFQATT, CDR2 SNEGSKA (reference sequence). V was trimmed by 2 bases and J by 11 bases, leaving 18 bases between them. The CDR3 protein is CSARLYNRDRAFF. Written as DNA, the CDR3 is TGCAGTGCTAGACTCTATAACAGGGACCGGGCTTTCTTT.

The rearrangement links TRBV5-1 to TRBJ2-1; D is ambiguous. Germline CDR1 reads SGHRS; CDR2 reads YFSETQ. V shed 2 bases and J shed 8 bases, with 8 bases lying between them. The CDR3 is made up of 12 amino acids. The CDR3 sequence: CASSLTFDEQFF. In DNA, the CDR3 is TGCGCCAGCAGCTTAACGTTCGATGAGCAGTTCTTC.

The CDR3 here is CASSPTGTSGGEQFF. The CDR3 DNA sequence: TGTGCCAGCAGCCCAACCGGGACCTCCGGGGGTGAGCAGTTCTTC. The chain carries TRBV7-9 and TRBJ2-1; maybe TRBD2 (6 bases). The CDR3 length is 15 residues. V lost 5 bases and J lost 9, with 20 bases in between. Germline CDR1 reads SEHNR; CDR2 reads FQNEAQ (reference sequence). Supplemented by reference TRBV7-9 and TRBJ2-1, the full variable domain reads DTGVSQNPRHKITKRGQNVTFRCDPISEHNRLYWYRQTLGQGPEFLTYFQNEAQLEKSRLLSDRFSAERPKGSFSTLEIQRTEQGDSAMYLCASSPTGTSGGEQFFGPGTRLTVL.

This chain links TRBV7-2 with TRBJ2-3, with no clear D. The germline gives CDR1 SGHTA, CDR2 FQGNSA. This CDR3 is built from 14 residues. V lost 5 bases, J lost 4 bases, and 13 bases lay in between. The CDR3 loop is CASSPRPMADTQYF. In DNA, the CDR3 is TGTGCCAGCAGCCCCCGCCCAATGGCAGATACGCAGTATTTT.

The V call is TRBV7-2, the J call TRBJ1-2; maybe TRBD1 (5 bases). This CDR3 is built from 13 residues. CDR1 is SGHTA, CDR2 FQGNSA, per germline. V was clipped by 5 bases and J by 1 base, with 8 bases between them. For the CDR3, the DNA is TGTGCCAGCAGCCCCGGACATAACTATGGCTACACCTTC. This codes for CASSPGHNYGYTF.

This clonotype was seen many times. Relative to the germline gene, one junction end is altered; a read error may explain this. This sequence joins TRBV20-1 and TRBJ2-3; D not certain. CDR1 and CDR2 from the germline V gene are DFQATT and SNEGSKA (reference sequence). The CDR3 runs 13 residues. CDR3 loop: CSARGSSRDTQYF. In DNA form, the CDR3 reads TGCAGTGCTAGAGGGAGTAGCAGAGATACGCAGTATTTT.

V usage is TRBV20-1 and J usage is TRBJ2-2; D call uncertain. The CDR3 consists of 13 residues. Trimming took off 0 bases at V and 11 bases at J, with 13 bases between the two ends. Germline V gives CDR1 DFQATT, CDR2 SNEGSKA (reference sequence). CDR3 protein: CSARDTPTRELFF. In DNA, the CDR3 is TGCAGTGCTAGAGATACCCCAACTCGTGAGCTGTTTTTT.

This chain links TRBV5-4 with TRBJ1-1; maybe TRBD1 (5 bases). The CDR3 loop spans 16 amino acids. The germline V and J ends were trimmed by 3 bases and 4 bases, with 19 bases remaining between them. The germline gives CDR1 SGHNT, CDR2 YYREEE (reference sequence). This chain's CDR3 is CASSSSGTPGGTEAFF. The DNA of the CDR3 is TGTGCCAGCAGCTCCTCGGGGACCCCGGGGGGCACTGAAGCTTTCTTT.

This chain connects TRBV12-3 or TRBV12-4 to TRBJ1-3; a weak D match, TRBD1 (5 bases). The CDR3 extends over 14 amino acids. Trimming removed 7 bases at V and 2 bases at J, with 12 bases between. Written as DNA, the CDR3 is TGTGCCAGCACGTGGCAGGGCGCTGGAAACACCATATATTTT. It is translated as CASTWQGAGNTIYF.

This clonotype was seen a handful of times. V gene TRBV5-1 combines with J gene TRBJ2-7; tentatively, D is TRBD1 (6 bases). This CDR3 is built from 17 residues. CDR1 is SGHRS, CDR2 YFSETQ, per germline. Trimming left V 10 bases short and J 4 bases short, with 30 bases between. The DNA for the CDR3 is TGCGCCCTGCAGCCCTACGAATTTGGGGGCTATCGATACGAGCAGTACGTC. Its protein product is CALQPYEFGGYRYEQYV.

This clonotype came up a few times. V usage is TRBV5-6 and J usage is TRBJ2-3, with TRBD1 matching 10 bases. Losses at the gene ends were 4 bases for V and 7 bases for J; bases not matched to a gene: 9. Looked up from germline, CDR1 is SGHDT and CDR2 is YYEEEE. The CDR3 has 15 residues. CDR3 nucleotide sequence: TGTGCCAGCAGCCTCGGGACAGGGGAGGGAAATACGCAGTATTTT. Translated: CASSLGTGEGNTQYF. Complete variable domain (other parts from reference TRBV5-6 and TRBJ2-3): DAGVTQSPTHLIKTRGQQVTLRCSPKSGHDTVSWYQQALGQGPQFIFQYYEEEERQRGNFPDRFSGHQFPNYSSELNVNALLLGDSALYLCASSLGTGEGNTQYFGPGTRLTVL.

This clonotype was counted between two and nine times. The chain is built from TRBV4-3 and TRBJ2-7; either TRBD1 or TRBD2 may supply D (6 bases each). There are 17 residues in the CDR3. Per germline, CDR1 LGHNA and CDR2 YSLEER. Trimming shortened V by 4 bases and J by 0 bases, and 19 bases separated the two germline ends. Written as DNA, the CDR3 is TGCGCCAGCAGCCGAACCACTAGGAGGGGGATCTCCTACGAGCAGTACTTC. The encoded protein is CASSRTTRRGISYEQYF.

This clonotype was detected only a few times. The chain employs TRBV12-3 or TRBV12-4 and TRBJ1-6, with 8 positions matching TRBD1. V lost 3 bases to trimming and J lost 8 bases; unmatched junction nucleotides: 6. This CDR3 region has 15 residues. CDR3 residues: CASSFSGQGDSPLHF. CDR3 coding DNA: TGTGCCAGCAGTTTTTCCGGACAGGGTGATTCACCCCTCCACTTT.

For the CDR3, the DNA is TGCGCCAGCAGCTTGGAGGGAGGAGGGTTGAATTCACCCCTCCACTTT. The encoded protein is CASSLEGGGLNSPLHF. This chain links TRBV5-1 with TRBJ1-6; no definite D call. CDR3 size: 16 residues. V was pared by 0 bases and J by 7 bases, with 14 bases between. Germline V gene sequence: CDR1 SGHRS, CDR2 YFSETQ.

V and J are TRBV19 and TRBJ1-5; no definite D call. V lost 7 bases and J lost 0, with 13 bases in between. Germline CDR1 is LNHDA and CDR2 is SQIVND (reference sequence). This CDR3 has 15 amino acids. CDR3 loop: CASMGKALSNQPQHF. CDR3 sequence (DNA): TGTGCCAGTATGGGTAAGGCCCTTAGCAATCAGCCCCAGCATTTT.

The chain couples TRBV3-1 to TRBJ2-5; TRBD1 might be the D (6 bases). The germline gives CDR1 LGHDT, CDR2 YNNKEL (reference sequence). Trimming cost V 0 bases and J 2 bases, with 10 bases left between them. The CDR3 loop spans 15 amino acids. The CDR3 sequence: CASSQDWTDQETQYF. In DNA, the CDR3 is TGTGCCAGCAGCCAAGATTGGACAGATCAAGAGACCCAGTACTTC.

This clonotype was observed a few times. The chain joins TRBV9 to TRBJ1-2; D call uncertain. CDR1 SGDLS and CDR2 YYNGEE come from the germline V gene. This CDR3 has 13 residues. Deletions cut 0 bases from V and 4 bases from J, with 7 bases between. This CDR3 is CASSVDGTYGYTF. CDR3 sequence (DNA): TGTGCCAGCAGCGTAGACGGAACCTATGGCTACACCTTC. The entire variable domain, with the rest obtained from reference TRBV9 and TRBJ1-2, is as follows: DSGVTQTPKHLITATGQRVTLRCSPRSGDLSVYWYQQSLDQGLQFLIQYYNGEERAKGNILERFSAQQFPDLHSELNLSSLELGDSALYFCASSVDGTYGYTFGSGTRLTVV.

V and J are TRBV9 and TRBJ2-7, with TRBD2 identical over 8 bases. Germline V gene data show CDR1 as SGDLS and CDR2 as YYNGEE. This CDR3 spans 14 amino acids. V shed 0 bases, J shed 2 bases, and the junction held 1 base outside the gene matches. The CDR3 region has the DNA TGTGCCAGCAGCGTAGCGGGGGGGACCTACGAGCAGTACTTC. Protein product: CASSVAGGTYEQYF. The complete variable domain, with remaining parts taken from reference TRBV9 and TRBJ2-7, reads DSGVTQTPKHLITATGQRVTLRCSPRSGDLSVYWYQQSLDQGLQFLIQYYNGEERAKGNILERFSAQQFPDLHSELNLSSLELGDSALYFCASSVAGGTYEQYFGPGTRLTVT.

This clonotype has more than one count but fewer than ten. V usage is TRBV5-8 and J usage is TRBJ2-3; 7 positions agree with TRBD1. With 4 bases clipped from V and 2 bases from J, the junction kept 4 bases outside the gene matches. Germline values: CDR1 SGHTS, CDR2 YDEGEE. The CDR3 sequence is 14 residues long. Here the CDR3 reads CASSTGQFTDTQYF. CDR3 nucleotide sequence: TGTGCCAGCAGCACGGGACAGTTCACAGATACGCAGTATTTT.

The chain is built from TRBV20-1 and TRBJ1-6; D is unresolved. V was clipped by 2 bases and J by 8 bases, with 19 bases between them. The germline gives CDR1 DFQATT, CDR2 SNEGSKA (reference sequence). The CDR3 runs 16 residues. CDR3: CSARRSQREGYSPLHF. The CDR3, as DNA: TGCAGTGCTAGAAGGAGTCAAAGGGAAGGGTATTCACCCCTCCACTTT.

V usage is TRBV28 and J usage is TRBJ1-5; the D is unclear. V lost 2 bases and J 3 bases, leaving 11 bases between the germline ends. Germline CDR1 and CDR2: MDHEN and SYDVKM. The CDR3 is 15 residues long. The DNA of the CDR3 is TGTGCCAGCAGTTTAGGTACTGGGTTCAATCAGCCCCAGCATTTT. It encodes CASSLGTGFNQPQHF.

This clonotype was seen a handful of times. J is TRBJ1-3 and V is TRBV20-1, with a weak D call TRBD1 (5 bases). The CDR3 spans 14 residues. Trimming took 3 bases from V and 1 from J, leaving 10 bases between them. CDR1 DFQATT and CDR2 SNEGSKA come from the germline V gene (reference sequence). CDR3 residues: CSASLGGSGNTIYF. The CDR3 coding sequence is TGCAGTGCTAGTCTGGGGGGATCTGGAAACACCATATATTTT.

This chain uses TRBV20-1 with TRBJ2-1, with D perhaps matching TRBD1 (6 bases). Germline lookup yields CDR1 DFQATT and CDR2 SNEGSKA (reference sequence). The CDR3 loop spans 19 amino acids. V was trimmed by 5 bases and J by 0 bases, leaving 26 bases between them. CDR3 nucleotide sequence: TGCAGTGCTCCCATTTATGGCAGGGGCTATCCAAGCTCCTACAATGAGCAGTTCTTC. It translates to CSAPIYGRGYPSSYNEQFF.

The DNA for the CDR3 is TGTGCCAGCTCACCAGGGGGACAGGAAAATTCACCCCTCCACTTT. Translating it yields CASSPGGQENSPLHF. The chain couples TRBV18 to TRBJ1-6; TRBD1 matches 8 bases. Looked up from germline, CDR1 is KGHSH and CDR2 is LQKENI. The V segment lost 2 bases and the J segment 7 bases; nucleotides outside the gene matches: 4. The CDR3 runs to 15 residues.

This clonotype was counted only a few times. In nucleotides, the CDR3 is TGTGCCAGCACCCTAGGGAATGAGCAGTTCTTC. This translates into CASTLGNEQFF. The chain recombines TRBV12-3 or TRBV12-4 with TRBJ2-1; D gene ambiguous. The CDR3 is 11 amino acids. Deletions cut 7 bases from V and 7 bases from J, with 8 bases between.